The clone carrying this T cell receptor (beta chain) was observed at least ten times. Antigen: not known. The record originates from a study of prognosis after radiotherapy for stage I lung cancer. Genomic DNA yielded TCR beta CDR3, amplified by two-round multiplex PCR. Gene-specific TRBV and TRBJ primers were used in PCR round one. TCRdb re-derived calls from the multiplex PCR reads in MiXCR, one entry per CDR3 protein. The data contain about 34,000 distinct CDR3 sequences, approximately 29% of them singletons. Collection of peripheral blood, in a volume of around 6 milliliters, was performed at each of two time points. Study-level points and caveats: Reports indicated that TRBV and TRBJ gene usage differed between patients with and without metastases, including differences in about nine V and two J genes after SBRT.

Germline CDR1 is GTSNPN and CDR2 is SVGIG (reference sequence). This CDR3 comprises 13 residues. Trimming took off 0 bases at V and 6 bases at J, with 12 bases between the two ends. The TCR sequence derives from a donor aged 50 or older with non-small cell lung cancer. The sample in question was PBMCs, obtained before or after stereotactic body radiation therapy (not recorded which). J is TRBJ2-7 and V is TRBV30; the D gene is possibly TRBD2 (6 bases). The DNA for the CDR3 is TGTGCCTGGAGTGTCTACAGGAGGGGCGAGCAGTACTTC. Translated: CAWSVYRRGEQYF.